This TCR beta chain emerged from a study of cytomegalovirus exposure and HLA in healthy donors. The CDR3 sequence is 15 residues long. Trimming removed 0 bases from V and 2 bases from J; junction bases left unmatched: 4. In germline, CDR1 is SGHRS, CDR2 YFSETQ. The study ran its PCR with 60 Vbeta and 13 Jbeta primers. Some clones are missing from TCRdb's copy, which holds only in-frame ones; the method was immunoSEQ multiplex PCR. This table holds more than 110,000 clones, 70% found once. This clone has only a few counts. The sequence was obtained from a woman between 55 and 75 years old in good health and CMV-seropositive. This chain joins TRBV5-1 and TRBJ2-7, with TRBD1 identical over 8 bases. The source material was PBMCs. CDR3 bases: TGCGCCAGCAGCTTGGGGACAGGGCCCCCCTACGAGCAGTACTTC. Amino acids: CASSLGTGPPYEQYF.